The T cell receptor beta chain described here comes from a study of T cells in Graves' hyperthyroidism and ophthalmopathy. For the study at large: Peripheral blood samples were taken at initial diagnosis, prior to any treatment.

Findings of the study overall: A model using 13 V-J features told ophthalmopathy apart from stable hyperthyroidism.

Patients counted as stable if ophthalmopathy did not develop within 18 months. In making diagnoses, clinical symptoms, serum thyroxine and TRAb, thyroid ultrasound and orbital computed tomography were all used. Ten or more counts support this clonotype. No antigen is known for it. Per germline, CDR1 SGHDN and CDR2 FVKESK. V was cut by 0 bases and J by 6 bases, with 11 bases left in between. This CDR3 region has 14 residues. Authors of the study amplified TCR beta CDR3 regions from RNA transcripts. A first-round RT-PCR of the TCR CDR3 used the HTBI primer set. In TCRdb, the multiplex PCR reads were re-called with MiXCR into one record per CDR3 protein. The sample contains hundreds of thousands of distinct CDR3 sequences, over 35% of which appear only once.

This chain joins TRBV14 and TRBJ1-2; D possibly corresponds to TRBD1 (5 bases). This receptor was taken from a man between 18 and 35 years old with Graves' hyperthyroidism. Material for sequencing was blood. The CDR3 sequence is CASSQEQGLNGYTF. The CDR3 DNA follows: TGTGCCAGCAGCCAAGAGCAGGGACTGAATGGCTACACCTTC.